The 26 T cell receptor beta chains reported below all come from one sample, sequenced in a study of CD8+ T cells in alopecia areata. Treatment of the sample: oral pan-JAK inhibitor, 5-10 mg twice daily. TCR sequencing used cDNA made by reverse transcription of extracted RNA. The table came from immunoSEQ multiplex PCR; TCRdb's copy has only in-frame clones and leaves some out. The table includes 150,000 to 250,000 clones, 58% detected once. Sequences were derived from CD4+ T cells sorted from blood, sampled at week 24, from a patient treated with tofacitinib. The source is a human donor with alopecia areata.

The gene calls are TRBV5-4 and TRBJ1-1; the D is unclear. Trimming removed 5 bases at V and 1 base at J, with 9 bases between. In germline, CDR1 is SGHNT, CDR2 YYREEE (reference sequence). This CDR3 comprises 13 residues. The CDR3 loop is CASSPHGNTEAFF. The CDR3 nucleotides read TGTGCCAGCAGTCCCCATGGGAACACTGAAGCTTTCTTT.

This clone showed up just once. This chain uses TRBV29-1 with TRBJ2-1, with D tentatively TRBD1 or TRBD2 (5 bases each). This CDR3 is 15 amino acids long. V was cut by 0 bases and J by 7 bases, with 16 bases left in between. Germline CDR1 reads SQVTM; CDR2 reads ANQGSEA. The CDR3 nucleotides are TGCAGCGTTGAAGATCGGGGACCCGGATTAAATGAGCAGTTCTTC. Translation gives CSVEDRGPGLNEQFF.

This clone was counted ten times or more. This chain links TRBV7-9 with TRBJ1-2; perhaps TRBD1 as D (6 bases). This CDR3 has 13 amino acids. CDR1 is SEHNR, CDR2 FQNEAQ, per germline (reference sequence). V shed 7 bases and J shed 4 bases, with 13 bases lying between them. The CDR3 is CASTNTGPYGYTF. DNA for the CDR3: TGTGCCAGCACCAACACAGGGCCCTATGGCTACACCTTC.

The chain employs TRBV6-6 and TRBJ1-2; maybe TRBD1 (6 bases). The length of the CDR3 is 14 residues. Trimming shortened V by 8 bases and J by 8 bases, and 21 bases separated the two germline ends. Germline V gives CDR1 MNHNY, CDR2 SVGAGI (reference sequence). CDR3 sequence (DNA): TGTGCCAGCGCGTTAAGGTTGGACAGAGAGGGCTACACCTTC. It is translated as CASALRLDREGYTF.

J is TRBJ1-1 and V is TRBV5-5; no clear D gene. Looked up from germline, CDR1 is SGHKS and CDR2 is YYEKEE (reference sequence). Trimming shortened V by 4 bases and J by 4 bases, and 11 bases separated the two germline ends. The CDR3 consists of 13 residues. The CDR3 here is CASSPGRPTEAFF. The CDR3 DNA follows: TGTGCCAGCAGCCCCGGGAGACCCACTGAAGCTTTCTTT.

The chain uses TRBV28 and TRBJ2-2; 8 nucleotides line up with TRBD1. Germline V gene data show CDR1 as MDHEN and CDR2 as SYDVKM. V trimming: 3 bases; J trimming: 6 bases; junction bases outside the gene matches: 9. This CDR3 is built from 16 residues. Written as DNA, the CDR3 is TGTGCCAGCAGTTTCTTTGACAGGGGAGGTTCCGGGGAGCTGTTTTTT. It yields the protein CASSFFDRGGSGELFF.

V gene TRBV5-1 combines with J gene TRBJ2-3; D is undetermined. Trimming pared 2 bases from V and 2 bases from J, leaving 6 bases between. The CDR3 covers 13 residues. Per germline, CDR1 SGHRS and CDR2 YFSETQ. CDR3 DNA: TGCGCCAGCAGCTTTCTCCCCACAGATACGCAGTATTTT. Amino acid sequence: CASSFLPTDTQYF. The full variable domain, in which reference TRBV5-1 and TRBJ2-3 provide the parts outside the CDR3, is KAGVTQTPRYLIKTRGQQVTLSCSPISGHRSVSWYQQTPGQGLQFLFEYFSETQRNKGNFPGRFSGRQFSNSRSEMNVSTLELGDSALYLCASSFLPTDTQYFGPGTRLTVL.

The V and J genes are TRBV13 and TRBJ2-1; D gene uncertain. V was shortened by 5 bases and J by 7 bases, with 18 bases between the two germline ends. This CDR3 spans 15 amino acids. Per the germline V gene, CDR1 is PRHDT and CDR2 is FYEKMQ (reference sequence). The CDR3 loop is CASSLRGGYGNEQFF. The CDR3 nucleotides read TGTGCCAGCAGCCTAAGAGGCGGATATGGTAATGAGCAGTTCTTC.

The rearrangement links TRBV5-6 to TRBJ1-1; D not resolved. Trimming pared 0 bases from V and 7 bases from J, leaving 4 bases between. The CDR3 sequence is 11 residues long. Germline CDR1 reads SGHDT; CDR2 reads YYEEEE. This CDR3 is CASSLGVEAFF. The CDR3 bases are TGTGCCAGCAGCTTGGGGGTTGAAGCTTTCTTT.

The V and J genes are TRBV25-1 and TRBJ1-1; D ambiguous. V gave up 1 base and J gave up 2 bases, with 17 bases separating them. The germline V gene has CDR1 MGHDK and CDR2 SYGVNS. The CDR3 sequence is 17 residues long. The DNA for the CDR3 is TGTGCCAGCAGTGAATCCCGAGGGTCTGGCTTCAACACTGAAGCTTTCTTT. This sequence encodes CASSESRGSGFNTEAFF. Complete variable domain (other parts from reference TRBV25-1 and TRBJ1-1): EADIYQTPRYLVIGTGKKITLECSQTMGHDKMYWYQQDPGMELHLIHYSYGVNSTEKGDLSSESTVSRIRTEHFPLTLESARPSHTSQYLCASSESRGSGFNTEAFFGQGTRLTVV.

V and J are TRBV2 and TRBJ2-3; D ambiguous. This CDR3 is built from 11 residues. Trimming stripped 6 bases from V and 6 bases from J, with 7 bases between. Germline CDR1 and CDR2: SNHLY and FYNNEI. The CDR3 loop is CASRNIDTQYF. The CDR3, as DNA: TGTGCCAGCAGAAACATTGATACGCAGTATTTT.

This clone was recorded a few times. V and J are TRBV28 and TRBJ2-6; the match to TRBD1 covers 7 bases. V was clipped by 2 bases and J by 4 bases; unmatched bases: 26. The CDR3 consists of 23 residues. In germline, CDR1 is MDHEN, CDR2 SYDVKM. CDR3 DNA sequence: TGTGCCAGCAGTTTACCGCCTTGGACAGGCGCACCCCGGGCATCAGCAGGGGCCAACGTCCTGACTTTC. The encoded protein is CASSLPPWTGAPRASAGANVLTF.

V gene TRBV29-1 combines with J gene TRBJ2-2, with D possibly matching TRBD2 (6 bases). V lost 4 bases to trimming and J lost 7 bases, with 13 bases between them. This CDR3 has 13 residues. Germline values: CDR1 SQVTM, CDR2 ANQGSEA. CDR3 coding DNA: TGCAGCGTTGCCGAGACCGGGGGCGGGGAGCTGTTTTTT. Translation gives CSVAETGGGELFF.

This sequence joins TRBV5-1 and TRBJ2-1; the match to TRBD2 covers 9 bases. Germline lookup yields CDR1 SGHRS and CDR2 YFSETQ. Unmatched junction bases numbered 6, after V lost 0 bases and J lost 8 bases. This CDR3 is built from 15 residues. The CDR3 spells CASSLATSGIDEQFF. The CDR3 bases are TGCGCCAGCAGCTTGGCGACTAGCGGTATCGATGAGCAGTTCTTC.

V and J are TRBV2 and TRBJ2-7; 9 bases map to TRBD1. V shed 7 bases and J 5 bases; nucleotides not matched to a gene: 6. The germline V gene has CDR1 SNHLY and CDR2 FYNNEI. CDR3 size: 13 residues. CDR3 sequence reads: CASNWDRDDEQYF. CDR3 nucleotide sequence: TGTGCCAGCAACTGGGACAGGGACGACGAGCAGTACTTC. Full variable domain (missing parts from reference TRBV2 and TRBJ2-7): EPEVTQTPSHQVTQMGQEVILRCVPISNHLYFYWYRQILGQKVEFLVSFYNNEISEKSEIFDDQFSVERPDGSNFTLKIRSTKLEDSAMYFCASNWDRDDEQYFGPGTRLTVT.

V and J are TRBV5-1 and TRBJ2-3, with 8 bases lining up with TRBD2. This CDR3 contains 16 residues. Germline CDR1 reads SGHRS; CDR2 reads YFSETQ. Trimming at V came to 1 base and at J to 4 bases, leaving 8 bases not matched to a gene. The CDR3 DNA sequence: TGCGCCAGCAGCTTGATTACTAGCGGAAAAGCAGATACGCAGTATTTT. Protein product: CASSLITSGKADTQYF.

The rearrangement links TRBV2 to TRBJ2-2, with D possibly TRBD2 on 5 matching bases. Deletions cut 11 bases from V and 0 bases from J, with 13 bases between. The germline CDR1 and CDR2 sequences are SNHLY and FYNNEI. The CDR3 is 14 residues long. CDR3 protein: CAGSKRTNTGELFF. CDR3 DNA sequence: TGTGCCGGCTCCAAGCGGACGAACACCGGGGAGCTGTTTTTT.

This rearrangement joins TRBV29-1 to TRBJ2-5, with 13 bases aligning to TRBD2. The germline V gene encodes CDR1 SQVTM and CDR2 ANQGSEA. Unmatched junction bases numbered 1, after V lost 7 bases and J lost 5 bases. This CDR3 contains 12 residues. The CDR3: CSELAGGETQYF. CDR3 in DNA: TGCAGCGAACTAGCGGGGGGGGAGACCCAGTACTTC. Using reference TRBV29-1 and TRBJ2-5 for the parts outside the CDR3, the full variable domain is SAVISQKPSRDICQRGTSLTIQCQVDSQVTMMFWYRQQPGQSLTLIATANQGSEATYESGFVIDKFPISRPNLTFSTLTVSNMSPEDSSIYLCSELAGGETQYFGPGTRLLVL.

This chain uses TRBV4-3 with TRBJ1-1; D is ambiguous. Germline CDR1 reads LGHNA; CDR2 reads YSLEER. The CDR3 has 14 residues. With 0 bases removed from V and 1 base from J, the gap between germline ends came to 6 bases. CDR3 residues: CASSQDLQNTEAFF. The CDR3 nucleotides read TGCGCCAGCAGCCAAGATTTACAGAACACTGAAGCTTTCTTT.

The chain joins TRBV29-1 to TRBJ2-7; D might be TRBD1 or TRBD2, each matching 7 bases. Trimming stripped 4 bases from V and 4 bases from J, with 17 bases between. The CDR3 is made up of 14 amino acids. Germline CDR1 is SQVTM and CDR2 is ANQGSEA. The CDR3 region has the DNA TGCAGCGTTGGCCCCAGGGGGGGGTCGTACGAGCAGTACTTC. Amino acids: CSVGPRGGSYEQYF.

This clone was observed once. The chain carries TRBV30 and TRBJ1-2; D is unclear. Trimming removed 2 bases at V and 4 bases at J, with 14 bases between. The CDR3 spans 14 residues. The germline CDR1 and CDR2 sequences are GTSNPN and SVGIG (reference sequence). The CDR3 here is CAWSTTTSPYGYTF. CDR3 DNA: TGTGCCTGGAGTACTACGACCAGCCCCTATGGCTACACCTTC.

This chain uses TRBV11-2 with TRBJ2-2; no clear D gene. The CDR3 extends over 13 amino acids. Germline V lookup: CDR1 SGHAT, CDR2 FQNNGV. Between the trimmed V and J ends, which lost 5 bases and 4 bases, there was a span of 8 bases. The DNA for the CDR3 is TGTGCCAGCAGCGTTTGGGCCACCGGGGAGCTGTTTTTT. It is translated as CASSVWATGELFF.

This chain connects TRBV7-2 to TRBJ2-5; D might be TRBD1 (5 bases). The CDR3 length is 16 residues. In germline, CDR1 is SGHTA, CDR2 FQGNSA. Trimming removed 2 bases from V and 1 base from J, with 14 bases in between. The CDR3 protein is CASSLSKGQGQETQYF. The CDR3 DNA follows: TGTGCCAGCAGCTTATCCAAGGGGCAGGGCCAAGAGACCCAGTACTTC.

This clone was seen only a few times. V and J are TRBV27 and TRBJ1-1; tentative D call: TRBD1 (6 bases). Trimming took 5 bases from V and 1 from J, leaving 14 bases between them. CDR3 length equals 15 residues. Germline V gene data show CDR1 as MNHEY and CDR2 as SMNVEV (reference sequence). CDR3 sequence reads: CASSLEQGWNTEAFF. The CDR3, as DNA: TGTGCCAGCAGTCTCGAACAGGGTTGGAACACTGAAGCTTTCTTT.

This clone was seen more than once but under ten times. DNA for the CDR3: TGTGCCAGCTCACCTGCGCCACCCAGGATCAATGAGCAGTTCTTC. As protein: CASSPAPPRINEQFF. This rearrangement joins TRBV18 to TRBJ2-1; the D is unclear. The CDR3 is made up of 15 amino acids. V lost 3 bases to trimming and J lost 6 bases, with 15 bases between them. From germline, CDR1 is KGHSH and CDR2 LQKENI.

The CDR3 sequence: CASTGTRGSTDTQYF. DNA of the CDR3: TGTGCCAGCACCGGGACTAGAGGAAGCACAGATACGCAGTATTTT. The chain joins TRBV2 to TRBJ2-3, with 8 bases identical to TRBD2. V trimming: 7 bases; J trimming: 0 bases; junction bases outside the gene matches: 6. This CDR3 contains 15 residues. Germline CDR1 and CDR2: SNHLY and FYNNEI.